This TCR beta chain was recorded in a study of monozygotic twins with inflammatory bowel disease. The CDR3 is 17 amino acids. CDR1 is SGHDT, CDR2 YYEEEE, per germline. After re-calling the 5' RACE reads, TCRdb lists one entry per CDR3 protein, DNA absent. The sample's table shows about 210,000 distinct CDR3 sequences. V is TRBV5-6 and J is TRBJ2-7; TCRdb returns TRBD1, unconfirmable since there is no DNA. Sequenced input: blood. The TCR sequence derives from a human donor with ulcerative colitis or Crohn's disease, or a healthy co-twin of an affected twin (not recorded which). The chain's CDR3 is CASSSLGSRGGVYEQYF.